The 5 T cell receptor beta chains listed next were all sequenced from one sample in a study of blood T cell repertoires in COVID-19 (dated by TCRdb to 2019 to 2021). Receptor libraries were prepared by the immunoSEQ multiplex PCR assay. TCRdb took this table from immuneACCESS and kept in-frame rearrangements with V and J called. Such tables lack part of the clones; where checked against another copy, unresolved V genes explain under half of the gap, and the rest is unexplained. For this sample there are 95,000 to 130,000 clones; about nine tenths appear just once. 1.8% of the sample rests with the top ten. Sequencing input: peripheral blood. All receptors come from a human donor with active COVID-19. The donor label of this sample is uncertain.

This clone was picked up one time. The chain carries TRBV3-1 (or the pseudogene TRBV3-2) and TRBJ2-1; possibly TRBD2 for D (5 bases). CDR1 and CDR2 (germline): LGHDT, YNNKEL (reference sequence). The CDR3 consists of 12 residues. With 6 bases removed from V and 3 bases from J, the gap between germline ends came to 6 bases. The CDR3, as DNA: TGTGCCAGCAGTCGGGGCTACAATGAGCAGTTCTTC. Translated, it gives CASSRGYNEQFF.

The CDR3 bases are TGTGCCAGCAGCTTAGATATTCGGGGCACAGATACGCAGTATTTT. As protein: CASSLDIRGTDTQYF. The rearrangement links TRBV11-2 to TRBJ2-3; D gene unclear. V lost 0 bases and J lost 1, with 8 bases in between. The CDR3 is 15 residues long. From germline, CDR1 is SGHAT and CDR2 FQNNGV.

The rearrangement uses TRBV4-3 and TRBJ2-2; tentative D call: TRBD2 (5 bases). The CDR3 extends over 16 amino acids. Germline CDR1 reads LGHNA; CDR2 reads YSLEER. V lost 0 bases and J 4 bases, leaving 12 bases between the germline ends. As DNA, the CDR3 is TGCGCCAGCAGCCAAGACGCGGCTAGCTTCACCGGGGAGCTGTTTTTT. This codes for CASSQDAASFTGELFF.

This clone was seen a single time. The chain carries TRBV5-4 and TRBJ2-1; a weak D match, TRBD1 (5 bases). V was cut by 0 bases and J by 4 bases, with 11 bases left in between. Germline V lookup: CDR1 SGHNT, CDR2 YYREEE (reference sequence). This CDR3 has 15 amino acids. The chain's CDR3 is CASSLVGQFYNEQFF. Written as DNA, the CDR3 is TGTGCCAGCAGCTTGGTGGGGCAGTTTTACAATGAGCAGTTCTTC.

This clone has only a few counts. The chain employs TRBV2 and TRBJ1-2, with 7 bases that match TRBD1. Germline V CDR1 and CDR2: SNHLY, FYNNEI. Germline trimming cut 7 bases from V and 3 bases from J; bases unmatched to any gene: 8. The CDR3 runs 14 residues. The CDR3 bases are TGTGCCAGCACCTGGGACAGCCCTGACTATGGCTACACCTTC. It yields the protein CASTWDSPDYGYTF.